A selection of T cell receptor beta chains follows, all from one sample in a study of blood T cell repertoires in COVID-19. Measured with immunoSEQ multiplex PCR; TCRdb has only the in-frame clones, and not every one. The sample contains hundreds of thousands of clones, 70% to 90% of which appear only once. Sequencing was performed on PBMCs or T cells enriched from blood (not recorded which). These receptors all stem from a man between 25 and 39 years old who had recovered from COVID-19. The CDR3 runs from the conserved cysteine through the conserved F or W. A D gene is named only where the DNA matches it firmly. A row's size may be missing; if present it is once, few, many or a size class.

>TRBD2|TRBV20-1|TRBJ2-1|NA
CSASMLAGAFYNEQFF
TGCAGTGCTAGTATGTTAGCGGGGGCCTTCTACAATGAGCAGTTCTTC
>TRBD1|TRBV11-2|TRBJ1-4|NA
CASSSRGQGLSSNEKLFF
TGTGCCAGCAGCTCTCGGGGACAGGGTTTAAGCTCTAATGAAAAACTGTTTTTT
>TRBD1|TRBV4-2|TRBJ1-5|NA
CASSQDGTVNQPQHF
TGTGCCAGCAGCCAAGATGGGACAGTTAATCAGCCCCAGCATTTT
>NA|TRBV7-2|TRBJ2-1|once
CASSQDRSSYNEQFF
TGTGCCAGCAGTCAGGACAGAAGCTCCTACAATGAGCAGTTCTTC
>TRBD1|TRBV4-2|TRBJ2-2|few
CASSQAGTGVTGELFF
TGTGCCAGCAGCCAAGCCGGGACAGGGGTTACCGGGGAGCTGTTTTTT
>TRBD1|TRBV9|TRBJ1-2|NA
CASSVGGQTNYGYTF
TGTGCCAGCAGCGTAGGGGGACAGACAAACTATGGCTACACCTTC
>NA|TRBV19|TRBJ2-1|few
CASRYQAHNEQFF
TGTGCCAGTAGATACCAGGCACACAATGAGCAGTTCTTC
>TRBD1|TRBV7-6|TRBJ2-2|once
CASSLGQGTGELFF
TGTGCCAGCAGCTTAGGACAGGGAACCGGGGAGCTGTTTTTT
>NA|TRBV9|TRBJ2-7|NA
CASSVSGQKYEQYF
TGTGCCAGCAGCGTCTCGGGACAAAAGTACGAGCAGTACTTC
>TRBD1|TRBV5-1|TRBJ2-7|NA
CASSRATDRGEQYF
TGCGCCAGCAGCCGAGCGACTGACAGGGGCGAGCAGTACTTC
>NA|TRBV6-1|TRBJ1-2|NA
CASSGSGMARGYGYTF
TGTGCCAGCAGTGGGTCGGGGATGGCACGCGGCTATGGCTACACCTTC
>NA|TRBV29-1|TRBJ2-7|NA
CSVGQSDEQYF
TGCAGCGTGGGACAATCCGACGAGCAGTACTTC
>TRBD2|TRBV6-4|TRBJ2-3|NA
CASSDHPGLAGPQGYTQYF
TGTGCCAGCAGTGACCACCCCGGACTAGCGGGACCCCAAGGGTATACGCAGTATTTT
>TRBD1|TRBV24-1|TRBJ2-5|NA
CATSDSGGGETQYF
TGTGCCACCAGTGATTCAGGGGGTGGAGAGACCCAGTACTTC
>TRBD2|TRBV9|TRBJ2-7|NA
CASSVTGTSSHEQYF
TGTGCCAGCAGCGTGACTGGGACTAGCTCCCACGAGCAGTACTTC
>TRBD1|TRBV18|TRBJ2-4|NA
CASAPPGTGVNIQYF
TGTGCCAGCGCCCCCCCCGGGACAGGGGTAAACATTCAGTACTTC
>NA|TRBV6-1|TRBJ2-3|NA
CASSELGGRDTQYF
TGTGCCAGCAGTGAATTGGGGGGGCGAGATACGCAGTATTTT